The next 21 T cell receptor beta chains were all read from a single sample in a study of blood T cell repertoires in COVID-19. Libraries were prepared by immunoSEQ multiplex PCR; TCRdb keeps only in-frame clonotypes and omits some of them. The repertoire includes a few hundred thousand clones, about 89% of them detected once, and approximately 2.3% sits in the top ten. Sequences were obtained from peripheral blood. These receptors came from a woman aged 50 to 60 with acute or convalescent COVID-19.

The J gene is TRBJ2-2, the V gene TRBV5-5, with TRBD1 matching over 7 bases. CDR3 length: 15 amino acids. V trimming: 3 bases; J trimming: 6 bases; junction bases outside the gene matches: 8. Germline V gives CDR1 SGHKS, CDR2 YYEKEE (reference sequence). The CDR3 is CASSYDRAFPGELFF. CDR3 coding DNA: TGTGCCAGCAGCTACGACAGGGCTTTTCCCGGGGAGCTGTTTTTT.

The chain is built from TRBV5-5 and TRBJ2-3, with D possibly matching TRBD2 (5 bases). The CDR3 consists of 15 residues. Trimming cost V 2 bases and J 0 bases, with 10 bases left between them. CDR1 and CDR2 (germline): SGHKS, YYEKEE (reference sequence). Here the CDR3 DNA reads TGTGCCAGCAGCTTCCGGCCGGGGAGCACAGATACGCAGTATTTT. Protein: CASSFRPGSTDTQYF. Together with reference TRBV5-5 and TRBJ2-3, the CDR3 gives the full variable domain: DAGVTQSPTHLIKTRGQQVTLRCSPISGHKSVSWYQQVLGQGPQFIFQYYEKEERGRGNFPDRFSARQFPNYSSELNVNALLLGDSALYLCASSFRPGSTDTQYFGPGTRLTVL.

The chain couples TRBV5-6 to TRBJ2-5; the match to TRBD2 covers 8 bases. The germline V gene encodes CDR1 SGHDT and CDR2 YYEEEE. The V and J ends lost 4 bases and 0 bases, in that order; junction bases with no gene match: 8. The CDR3 is 16 amino acids. The CDR3 DNA reads TGTGCCAGCAGCCCTCCCGCGGGAGGTTACCAAGAGACCCAGTACTTC. As protein: CASSPPAGGYQETQYF.

J is TRBJ1-5 and V is TRBV19; tentative D call: TRBD1 (5 bases). Germline values: CDR1 LNHDA, CDR2 SQIVND (reference sequence). The ends were cut back, 3 bases at V and 7 bases at J, with 13 bases in the middle. The CDR3 covers 14 residues. The CDR3 region is CASSMVAGKQPQHF. In DNA form, the CDR3 reads TGTGCCAGTAGTATGGTGGCAGGGAAACAGCCCCAGCATTTT.

The chain has TRBV11-2 and TRBJ2-3; 10 bases are shared with TRBD2. Germline CDR1 reads SGHAT; CDR2 reads FQNNGV. The CDR3 length is 16 residues. With 5 bases clipped from V and 11 bases from J, the junction kept 16 bases outside the gene matches. The chain's CDR3 is CASSPMSSAGGAGQYF. In nucleotides, the CDR3 is TGTGCCAGCAGCCCCATGAGCTCAGCGGGAGGGGCTGGGCAGTATTTT.

This clone was observed a handful of times. This chain connects TRBV12-3 or TRBV12-4 to TRBJ1-1; D is undetermined. Trimming left V 3 bases short and J 8 bases short, with 10 bases between. There are 12 residues in the CDR3. The CDR3 DNA sequence: TGTGCCAGCAGTTTTAGGAGGGCAGAAGCTTTCTTT. Amino acids: CASSFRRAEAFF.

This chain links TRBV4-2 with TRBJ1-2; D not certain. The V gene lost 4 bases and the J gene lost 7 bases, with 22 bases spanning the gap. This CDR3 has 16 amino acids. CDR1 is LGHNA, CDR2 YNFKEQ, per germline. The CDR3 protein is CASSPREKSSAGGYTF. CDR3 nucleotides: TGTGCCAGCAGCCCCCGGGAAAAGTCATCCGCGGGTGGCTACACCTTC.

The J gene is TRBJ2-7, the V gene TRBV12-5, with 7 bases fitting TRBD1. Germline CDR1 and CDR2: LGHNT and FRNRAP. The CDR3 totals 14 residues. Trimming cost V 6 bases and J 6 bases; bases outside gene matches: 11. The CDR3 coding sequence is TGTGCTAGTGGCCTCTCAGGGGCAGGGGGCGAGCAGTACTTC. Its translation: CASGLSGAGGEQYF.

CDR3 sequence: CASNVRGRARTEAFF. DNA for the CDR3: TGTGCCAGCAACGTAAGGGGGCGCGCAAGGACTGAAGCTTTCTTT. The J gene is TRBJ1-1, the V gene TRBV7-2, with TRBD1 identical over 7 bases. Losses at the gene ends were 7 bases for V and 5 bases for J; bases not matched to a gene: 13. Germline CDR1 is SGHTA and CDR2 is FQGNSA. CDR3 size: 15 residues.

The CDR3 DNA is TGTGCCAGCAGCGTACCAGGGTTGACTAATGAAAAACTGTTTTTT. It encodes CASSVPGLTNEKLFF. The chain combines TRBV9 with TRBJ1-4; D may be TRBD1 (5 bases). The CDR3 consists of 15 residues. Trimming took off 1 base at V and 2 bases at J, with 9 bases between the two ends. Germline loops: CDR1 SGDLS, CDR2 YYNGEE. Supplemented by reference TRBV9 and TRBJ1-4, the full variable domain reads DSGVTQTPKHLITATGQRVTLRCSPRSGDLSVYWYQQSLDQGLQFLIQYYNGEERAKGNILERFSAQQFPDLHSELNLSSLELGDSALYFCASSVPGLTNEKLFFGSGTQLSVL.

The V call is TRBV19, the J call TRBJ2-1; tentative D call: TRBD2 (5 bases). V dropped 4 bases and J dropped 4 bases, with 11 bases sitting between them. The germline V gene has CDR1 LNHDA and CDR2 SQIVND (reference sequence). The CDR3 covers 14 residues. This CDR3 is CASSTSGTYNEQFF. CDR3 nucleotides: TGTGCCAGTAGTACGAGCGGAACTTACAATGAGCAGTTCTTC.

The genes are TRBV4-3 and TRBJ2-1; 10 bases are shared with TRBD2. Germline loops: CDR1 LGHNA, CDR2 YSLEER. V was pared by 0 bases and J by 4 bases, with 9 bases of the junction left unmatched. The CDR3 contains 18 residues. CDR3 sequence: CASSQDWLAGVAYNEQFF. The CDR3 coding sequence is TGCGCCAGCAGCCAAGATTGGCTAGCGGGAGTCGCTTACAATGAGCAGTTCTTC.

This clone was found a few times. The J gene is TRBJ2-5, the V gene TRBV27; a possible D gene is TRBD2 (6 bases). Germline CDR1 is MNHEY and CDR2 is SMNVEV (reference sequence). The CDR3 totals 14 residues. Trimming stripped 5 bases from V and 5 bases from J, with 15 bases between. The CDR3 nucleotides read TGTGCCAGCAGTGCTGCGGGACTCCAGGAGACCCAGTACTTC. Its protein product is CASSAAGLQETQYF.

The chain uses TRBV27 and TRBJ2-7; D is possibly TRBD2 (6 bases). The CDR3 loop spans 15 amino acids. Trimming cost V 9 bases and J 6 bases, with 24 bases left between them. Germline V gene lookup returns CDR1 MNHEY and CDR2 SMNVEV (reference sequence). CDR3 nucleotide sequence: TGTGCCAGACCCAGACTAGGTTGGTCTCCTGGCGAGCAGTACTTC. Amino acids: CARPRLGWSPGEQYF.

The chain uses TRBV7-2 and TRBJ1-2, with D tentatively TRBD1 (5 bases). CDR1 SGHTA and CDR2 FQGNSA come from the germline V gene. Trimming took 2 bases from V and 1 from J, leaving 8 bases between them. The CDR3 length is 14 residues. CDR3 sequence: CASSLQQGNYGYTF. CDR3 DNA sequence: TGTGCCAGCAGCTTACAGCAGGGTAACTATGGCTACACCTTC.

The chain is built from TRBV19 and TRBJ1-1; D gene uncertain. This CDR3 comprises 15 residues. Germline V gene lookup returns CDR1 LNHDA and CDR2 SQIVND (reference sequence). V lost 3 bases, J lost 4 bases, and 15 bases lay in between. The CDR3 sequence is CASSIPRMSATEAFF. The CDR3 DNA follows: TGTGCCAGTAGTATCCCTAGGATGTCGGCCACTGAAGCTTTCTTT.

The rearrangement links TRBV5-1 to TRBJ2-1, with D possibly being TRBD1 (6 bases). Per germline, CDR1 SGHRS and CDR2 YFSETQ. Trimming cost V 1 base and J 9 bases, with 17 bases left between them. CDR3 length: 15 amino acids. In DNA form, the CDR3 reads TGCGCCAGCAGCTTGAGTACAGGGAGTAATGGTGAGCAGTTCTTC. Its translation: CASSLSTGSNGEQFF.

The rearrangement links TRBV29-1 to TRBJ2-7, with 10 nucleotides matching TRBD1. Germline lookup yields CDR1 SQVTM and CDR2 ANQGSEA. This CDR3 region has 16 residues. V was pared by 1 base and J by 0 bases, with 6 bases of the junction left unmatched. The CDR3 loop is CSVEGVTGGNSYEQYF. In DNA, the CDR3 is TGCAGCGTTGAAGGGGTGACAGGGGGCAACTCCTACGAGCAGTACTTC.

The V gene is TRBV3-1 (or the pseudogene TRBV3-2), the J gene TRBJ1-6; 9 bases are a match to TRBD1. The CDR3 consists of 16 residues. Unmatched junction bases numbered 5, after V lost 0 bases and J lost 8 bases. Per the germline V gene, CDR1 is LGHDT and CDR2 is YNNKEL (reference sequence). CDR3 sequence reads: CASSQDKGTGYSPLHF. CDR3 coding DNA: TGTGCCAGCAGCCAAGATAAGGGGACAGGGTATTCACCCCTCCACTTT.

This chain connects TRBV28 to TRBJ2-3; 7 bases agree with TRBD2. The ends lost 5 bases at V and 2 bases at J; junction bases unmatched: 10. Germline V gene lookup returns CDR1 MDHEN and CDR2 SYDVKM. The CDR3 contains 16 residues. DNA of the CDR3: TGTGCCAGCAGTAGACTAGCTTTGGTCCTCACAGATACGCAGTATTTT. It is translated as CASSRLALVLTDTQYF. Complete variable domain (other parts from reference TRBV28 and TRBJ2-3): DVKVTQSSRYLVKRTGEKVFLECVQDMDHENMFWYRQDPGLGLRLIYFSYDVKMKEKGDIPEGYSVSREKKERFSLILESASTNQTSMYLCASSRLALVLTDTQYFGPGTRLTVL.

This sequence joins TRBV7-9 and TRBJ2-1; 8 nucleotides align to TRBD1. Germline V CDR1 and CDR2: SEHNR, FQNEAQ (reference sequence). The CDR3 is 16 amino acids. J gave up 6 bases and V 2 bases, and 9 bases lay outside the gene matches. The CDR3 coding sequence is TGTGCCAGCAGCTTATACGCTCGACAGGGGATCAATGAGCAGTTCTTC. Residues: CASSLYARQGINEQFF. Complete variable domain (other parts from reference TRBV7-9 and TRBJ2-1): DTGVSQNPRHKITKRGQNVTFRCDPISEHNRLYWYRQTLGQGPEFLTYFQNEAQLEKSRLLSDRFSAERPKGSFSTLEIQRTEQGDSAMYLCASSLYARQGINEQFFGPGTRLTVL.